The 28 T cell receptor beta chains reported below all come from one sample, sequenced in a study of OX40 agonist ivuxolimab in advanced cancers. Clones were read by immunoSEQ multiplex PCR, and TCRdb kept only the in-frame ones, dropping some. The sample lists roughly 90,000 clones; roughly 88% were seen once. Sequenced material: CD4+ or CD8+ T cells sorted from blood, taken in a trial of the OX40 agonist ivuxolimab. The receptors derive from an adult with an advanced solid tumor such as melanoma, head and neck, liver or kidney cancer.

The CDR3 DNA sequence: TGTGCCAGCAGCGCTACAGGCTCCAGCTCCTACGAGCAGTACTTC. Translation: CASSATGSSSYEQYF. V usage is TRBV7-3 and J usage is TRBJ2-7; D is possibly TRBD1 (5 bases). The CDR3 spans 15 residues. CDR1 is SGHTA, CDR2 FQGTGA, per germline. Deletions cut 5 bases from V and 0 bases from J, with 14 bases between.

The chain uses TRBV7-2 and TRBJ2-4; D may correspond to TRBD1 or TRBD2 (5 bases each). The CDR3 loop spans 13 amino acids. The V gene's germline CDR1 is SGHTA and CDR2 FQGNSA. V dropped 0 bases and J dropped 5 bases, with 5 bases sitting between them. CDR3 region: CASSLAGENIQYF. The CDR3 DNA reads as TGTGCCAGCAGCTTAGCGGGGGAAAACATTCAGTACTTC. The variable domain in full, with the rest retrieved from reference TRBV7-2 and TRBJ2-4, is GAGVSQSPSNKVTEKGKDVELRCDPISGHTALYWYRQSLGQGLEFLIYFQGNSAPDKSGLPSDRFSAERTGGSVSTLTIQRTQQEDSAVYLCASSLAGENIQYFGAGTRLSVL.

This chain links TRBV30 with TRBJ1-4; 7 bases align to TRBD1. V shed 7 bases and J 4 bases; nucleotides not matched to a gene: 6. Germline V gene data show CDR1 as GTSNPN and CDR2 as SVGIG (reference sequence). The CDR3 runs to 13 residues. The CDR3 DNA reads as TGTGCCTCCCAAGGGACAGATAATGAAAAACTGTTTTTT. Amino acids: CASQGTDNEKLFF.

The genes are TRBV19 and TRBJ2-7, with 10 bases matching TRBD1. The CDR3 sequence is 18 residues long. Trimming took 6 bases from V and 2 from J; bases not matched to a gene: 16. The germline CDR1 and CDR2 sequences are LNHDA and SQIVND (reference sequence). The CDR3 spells CASRTGTGVGLTTYEQYF. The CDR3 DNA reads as TGTGCCAGTAGGACCGGGACAGGGGTTGGTTTGACTACCTACGAGCAGTACTTC. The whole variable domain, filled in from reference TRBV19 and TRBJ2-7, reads DGGITQSPKYLFRKEGQNVTLSCEQNLNHDAMYWYRQDPGQGLRLIYYSQIVNDFQKGDIAEGYSVSREKKESFPLTVTSAQKNPTAFYLCASRTGTGVGLTTYEQYFGPGTRLTVT.

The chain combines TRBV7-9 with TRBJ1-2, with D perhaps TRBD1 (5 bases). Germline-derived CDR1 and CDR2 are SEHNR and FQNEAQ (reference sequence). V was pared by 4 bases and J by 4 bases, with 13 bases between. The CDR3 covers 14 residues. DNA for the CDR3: TGTGCCAGCAGCTCTGCAGGGTTCTCCTATGGCTACACCTTC. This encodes CASSSAGFSYGYTF.

The chain's CDR3 is CASSLVENTDTQYF. The CDR3 DNA is TGTGCCAGCAGTTTAGTCGAGAACACAGATACGCAGTATTTT. The V call is TRBV28, the J call TRBJ2-3; D call uncertain. The CDR3 loop spans 14 amino acids. Germline V lookup: CDR1 MDHEN, CDR2 SYDVKM. The germline V and J ends were trimmed by 2 bases and 2 bases, with 8 bases remaining between them.

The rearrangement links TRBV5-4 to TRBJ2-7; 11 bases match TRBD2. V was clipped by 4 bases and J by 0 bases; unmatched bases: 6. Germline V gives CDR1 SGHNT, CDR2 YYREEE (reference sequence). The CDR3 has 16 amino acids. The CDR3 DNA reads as TGTGCCAGCAGCCGAGGTAGCGGGAGGGACTCCTACGAGCAGTACTTC. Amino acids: CASSRGSGRDSYEQYF.

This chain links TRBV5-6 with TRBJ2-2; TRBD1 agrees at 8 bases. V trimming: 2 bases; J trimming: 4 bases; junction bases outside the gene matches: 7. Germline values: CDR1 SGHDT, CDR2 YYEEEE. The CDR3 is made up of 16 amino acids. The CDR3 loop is CASSFGTGGGTGELFF. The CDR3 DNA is TGTGCCAGCAGCTTCGGGACAGGAGGGGGCACCGGGGAGCTGTTTTTT.

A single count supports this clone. The CDR3 region is CASSRTRNEQFF. DNA for the CDR3: TGTGCCAGCAGTCGGACTAGGAATGAGCAGTTCTTC. The J gene is TRBJ2-1, the V gene TRBV25-1; 7 bases line up with TRBD2. The CDR3 is made up of 12 amino acids. V trimming: 5 bases; J trimming: 7 bases; junction bases outside the gene matches: 2. Germline V CDR1 and CDR2: MGHDK, SYGVNS. Full variable domain (outside the CDR3, taken from reference TRBV25-1 and TRBJ2-1): EADIYQTPRYLVIGTGKKITLECSQTMGHDKMYWYQQDPGMELHLIHYSYGVNSTEKGDLSSESTVSRIRTEHFPLTLESARPSHTSQYLCASSRTRNEQFFGPGTRLTVL.

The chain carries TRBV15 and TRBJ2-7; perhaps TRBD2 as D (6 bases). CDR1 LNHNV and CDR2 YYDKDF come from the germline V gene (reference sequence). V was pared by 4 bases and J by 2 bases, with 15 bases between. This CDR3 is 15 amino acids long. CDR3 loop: CATSTQRVLTYEQYF. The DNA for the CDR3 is TGTGCCACCAGCACCCAGCGGGTTCTAACCTACGAGCAGTACTTC.

Written as DNA, the CDR3 is TGTGCCAGCAGCAAGTCAGGGGGCACCCACGGCCAAACATATAGCAATCAGCCCCAGCATTTT. Residues: CASSKSGGTHGQTYSNQPQHF. The chain employs TRBV21-1 and TRBJ1-5; the tabulated D call, TRBD1, remains unverified against the DNA. TRBV21-1 is shown as a pseudogene. The CDR3 totals 21 residues.

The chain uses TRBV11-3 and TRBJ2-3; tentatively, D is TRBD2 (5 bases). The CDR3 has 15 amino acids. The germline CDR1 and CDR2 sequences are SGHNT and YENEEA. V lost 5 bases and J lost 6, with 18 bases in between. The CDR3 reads CASSPGGLRGDTQYF. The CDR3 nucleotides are TGTGCCAGCAGCCCCGGCGGGCTCCGCGGTGATACGCAGTATTTT.

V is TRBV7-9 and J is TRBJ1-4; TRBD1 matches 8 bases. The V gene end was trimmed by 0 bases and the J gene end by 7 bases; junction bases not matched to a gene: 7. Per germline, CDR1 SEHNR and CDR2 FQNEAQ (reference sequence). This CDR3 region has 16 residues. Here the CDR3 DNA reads TGTGCCAGCAGCTTAGCGGAGGCAGGGGGCCGTGAAAAACTGTTTTTT. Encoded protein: CASSLAEAGGREKLFF.

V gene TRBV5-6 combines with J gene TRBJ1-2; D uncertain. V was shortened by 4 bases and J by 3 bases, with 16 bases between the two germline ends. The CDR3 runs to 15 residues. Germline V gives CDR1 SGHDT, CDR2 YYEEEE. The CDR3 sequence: CASSITLTPDYGYTF. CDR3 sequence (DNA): TGTGCCAGCAGCATTACCCTGACACCGGACTATGGCTACACCTTC.

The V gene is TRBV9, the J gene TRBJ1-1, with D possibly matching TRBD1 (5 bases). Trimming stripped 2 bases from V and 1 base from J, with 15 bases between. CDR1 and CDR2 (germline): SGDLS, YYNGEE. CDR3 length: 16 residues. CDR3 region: CASSVLPSTANTEAFF. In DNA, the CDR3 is TGTGCCAGCAGCGTTCTCCCTTCGACAGCGAACACTGAAGCTTTCTTT.

CDR3 DNA sequence: TGTGCCAGCAGATCCGGGACAGGGGGACTACATAGCAATCAGCCCCAGCATTTT. This sequence encodes CASRSGTGGLHSNQPQHF. J is TRBJ1-5 and V is TRBV7-2, with TRBD1 matching over 11 bases. V lost 6 bases, J lost 0 bases, and 10 bases stayed unmatched. The length of the CDR3 is 18 residues. CDR1 SGHTA and CDR2 FQGNSA come from the germline V gene.

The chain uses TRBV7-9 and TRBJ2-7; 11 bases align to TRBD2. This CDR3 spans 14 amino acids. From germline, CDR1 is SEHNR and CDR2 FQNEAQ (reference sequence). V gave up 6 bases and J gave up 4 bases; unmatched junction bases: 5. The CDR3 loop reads CASSPGTSGYEQYF. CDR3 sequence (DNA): TGTGCCAGCAGTCCCGGGACTAGCGGTTACGAGCAGTACTTC.

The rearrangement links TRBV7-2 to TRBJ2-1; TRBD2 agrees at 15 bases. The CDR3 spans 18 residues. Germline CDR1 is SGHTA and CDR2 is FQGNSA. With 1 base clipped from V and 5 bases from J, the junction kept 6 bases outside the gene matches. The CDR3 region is CASSLEGTSGRFNNEQFF. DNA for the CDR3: TGTGCCAGCAGCTTAGAGGGGACTAGCGGGAGGTTCAACAATGAGCAGTTCTTC.

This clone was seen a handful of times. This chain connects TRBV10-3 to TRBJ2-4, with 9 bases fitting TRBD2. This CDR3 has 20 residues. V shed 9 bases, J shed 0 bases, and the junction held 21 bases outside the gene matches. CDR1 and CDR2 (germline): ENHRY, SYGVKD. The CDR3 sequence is CAIIVGRGGDFLLAKNIQYF. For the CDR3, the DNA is TGTGCCATAATAGTCGGGCGGGGGGGAGATTTCCTACTAGCCAAAAACATTCAGTACTTC.

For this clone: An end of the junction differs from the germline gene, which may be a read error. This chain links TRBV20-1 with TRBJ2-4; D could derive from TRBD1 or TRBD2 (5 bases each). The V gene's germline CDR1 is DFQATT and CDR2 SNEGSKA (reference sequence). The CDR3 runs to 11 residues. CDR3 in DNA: TGCAGTGCTAGGGGTGGGACCCTAGGACACTTC. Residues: CSARGGTLGHF.

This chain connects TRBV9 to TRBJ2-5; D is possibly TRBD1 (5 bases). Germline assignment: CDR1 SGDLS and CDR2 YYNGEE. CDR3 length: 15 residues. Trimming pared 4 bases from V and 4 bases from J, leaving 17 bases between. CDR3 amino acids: CASSPPFYRPETQYF. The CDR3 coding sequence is TGTGCCAGCAGCCCCCCTTTCTACAGGCCAGAGACCCAGTACTTC.

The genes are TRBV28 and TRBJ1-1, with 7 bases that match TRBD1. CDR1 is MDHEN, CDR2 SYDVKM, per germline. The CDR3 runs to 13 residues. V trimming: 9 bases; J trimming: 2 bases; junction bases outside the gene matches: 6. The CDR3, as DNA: TGTGCCAGTGACAGGGCAGGAAACACTGAAGCTTTCTTT. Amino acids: CASDRAGNTEAFF.

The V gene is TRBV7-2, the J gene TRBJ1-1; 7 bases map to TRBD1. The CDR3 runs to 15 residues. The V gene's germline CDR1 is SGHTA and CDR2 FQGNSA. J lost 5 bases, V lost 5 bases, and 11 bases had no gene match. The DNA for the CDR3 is TGTGCCAGCAGCACTCTAGCAGGGGGTGGTACTGAAGCTTTCTTT. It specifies CASSTLAGGGTEAFF. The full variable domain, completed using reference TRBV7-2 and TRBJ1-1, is GAGVSQSPSNKVTEKGKDVELRCDPISGHTALYWYRQSLGQGLEFLIYFQGNSAPDKSGLPSDRFSAERTGGSVSTLTIQRTQQEDSAVYLCASSTLAGGGTEAFFGQGTRLTVV.

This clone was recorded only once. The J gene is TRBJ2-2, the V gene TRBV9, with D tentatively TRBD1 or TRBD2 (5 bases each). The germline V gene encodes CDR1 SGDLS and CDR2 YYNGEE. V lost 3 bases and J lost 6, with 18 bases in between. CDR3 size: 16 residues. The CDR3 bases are TGTGCCAGCAGCGCGGGTGGGGCTAGCTTCCCCGGGGAGCTGTTTTTT. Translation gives CASSAGGASFPGELFF. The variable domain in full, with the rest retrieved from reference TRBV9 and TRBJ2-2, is DSGVTQTPKHLITATGQRVTLRCSPRSGDLSVYWYQQSLDQGLQFLIQYYNGEERAKGNILERFSAQQFPDLHSELNLSSLELGDSALYFCASSAGGASFPGELFFGEGSRLTVL.

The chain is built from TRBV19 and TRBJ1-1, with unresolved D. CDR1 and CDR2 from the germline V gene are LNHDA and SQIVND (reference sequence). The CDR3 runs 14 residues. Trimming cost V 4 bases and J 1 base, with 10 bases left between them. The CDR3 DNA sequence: TGTGCCAGTAGTACCCTGGACCCGAACACTGAAGCTTTCTTT. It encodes CASSTLDPNTEAFF.

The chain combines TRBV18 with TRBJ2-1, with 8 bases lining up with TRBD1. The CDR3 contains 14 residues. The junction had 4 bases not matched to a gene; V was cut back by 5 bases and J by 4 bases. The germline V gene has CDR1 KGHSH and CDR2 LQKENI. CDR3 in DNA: TGTGCCAGCTCAACGGGACAGGAGTACAATGAGCAGTTCTTC. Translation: CASSTGQEYNEQFF. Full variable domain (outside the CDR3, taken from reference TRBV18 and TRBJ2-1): NAGVMQNPRHLVRRRGQEARLRCSPMKGHSHVYWYRQLPEEGLKFMVYLQKENIIDESGMPKERFSAEFPKEGPSILRIQQVVRGDSAAYFCASSTGQEYNEQFFGPGTRLTVL.

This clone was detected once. The CDR3 here is CASSQDLLVGNIQYF. In DNA form, the CDR3 reads TGCGCCAGCAGCCAAGACCTCCTAGTGGGGAACATTCAGTACTTC. The rearrangement joins TRBV4-3 to TRBJ2-4, with unresolved D. Per the germline V gene, CDR1 is LGHNA and CDR2 is YSLEER. The CDR3 extends over 15 amino acids. Deletions cut 0 bases from V and 7 bases from J, with 13 bases between.

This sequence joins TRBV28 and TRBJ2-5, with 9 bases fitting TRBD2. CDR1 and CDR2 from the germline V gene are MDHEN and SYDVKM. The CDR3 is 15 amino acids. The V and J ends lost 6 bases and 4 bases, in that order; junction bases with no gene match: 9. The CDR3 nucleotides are TGTGCCAGCAGCCTTCCTAGCGGGACGGGAGAGACCCAGTACTTC. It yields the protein CASSLPSGTGETQYF.